These T cell receptor beta chains were read from a single sample in a study of STAT5B mutations in CD4+ large granular lymphocyte leukemia. TCRdb keeps only in-frame clones here, not all; method: immunoSEQ multiplex PCR. The table shows roughly 40,000 clones, with 80% to 90% occurring only once. The sequenced material came from CD4+ T cells from blood buffy coats. Receptor source: a human donor in good health. The CDR3 runs from the conserved cysteine through the conserved F or W. Fields, in order: V gene, D gene, CDR3 protein. The D gene is left open where the match is weak.

v_gene: TRBV6-6
d_gene: .
CDR3aa: CASSWRSPSNTGELFF

v_gene: TRBV18
d_gene: TRBD1
CDR3aa: CASSPQNTDRVTEAFF

v_gene: TRBV7-2
d_gene: .
CDR3aa: CASSLEGPLSNQPQHF

v_gene: TRBV2
d_gene: .
CDR3aa: CASRGGLQGRTDTQYF

v_gene: TRBV30
d_gene: .
CDR3aa: CAWSVRRTADTEAFF

v_gene: TRBV5-1
d_gene: .
CDR3aa: CASSLDGGGSYNEQFF

v_gene: TRBV29-1
d_gene: TRBD2
CDR3aa: CSGGLAGTSYNEQFF

v_gene: TRBV5-5
d_gene: .
CDR3aa: CASSLEWGSYEQYF

v_gene: TRBV5-1
d_gene: .
CDR3aa: CASSKSFRTHEQYF

v_gene: TRBV7-3
d_gene: TRBD2
CDR3aa: CASSLTASGRNNEQFF

v_gene: TRBV7-3
d_gene: TRBD2
CDR3aa: CASSLEAGMFDTQYF

v_gene: TRBV5-1
d_gene: .
CDR3aa: CASSFSVSLNEKLFF

v_gene: TRBV18
d_gene: .
CDR3aa: CASSPGGPDEQFF

v_gene: TRBV30
d_gene: .
CDR3aa: CAWSVQKGDNEKLFF

v_gene: TRBV29-1
d_gene: .
CDR3aa: CSVPQFYNEQFF

v_gene: TRBV4-1
d_gene: TRBD1
CDR3aa: CASSQVGSRQGPGANVLTF

v_gene: TRBV9
d_gene: .
CDR3aa: CASSVGGSTGELFF

v_gene: TRBV18
d_gene: .
CDR3aa: CASSPEYSYEQYF

v_gene: TRBV4-1
d_gene: .
CDR3aa: CASSQESGLSSYNEQFF

v_gene: TRBV19
d_gene: TRBD1
CDR3aa: CASSTPGDRWDEEKLFF

v_gene: TRBV14
d_gene: .
CDR3aa: CASSQTYEQYF

v_gene: TRBV4-1
d_gene: .
CDR3aa: CASSHSRGSPTDGELFF

v_gene: TRBV11-3
d_gene: TRBD2
CDR3aa: CASSLDQGGSVSTGELFF

v_gene: TRBV7-8
d_gene: .
CDR3aa: CASSLVQGMNTEAFF

v_gene: TRBV5-1
d_gene: .
CDR3aa: CASSVDSYTYEQYF

v_gene: TRBV30
d_gene: .
CDR3aa: CAVGRGVAETQYF

v_gene: TRBV30
d_gene: .
CDR3aa: CAWSWGRAMPEAFF

v_gene: TRBV19
d_gene: .
CDR3aa: CASSDSEAQETQYF